This is a list of T cell receptor beta chains from one sample in a study of OX40 agonist ivuxolimab in advanced cancers. Clones were read by immunoSEQ multiplex PCR, and TCRdb kept only the in-frame ones, dropping some. The table lists some 52,000 clones, roughly 92% of them singletons. This specimen consisted of CD4+ or CD8+ T cells sorted from blood, obtained in a trial of the OX40 agonist ivuxolimab. These receptors were collected from an adult with an advanced solid tumor such as melanoma, head and neck, liver or kidney cancer. Both conserved end residues are part of each CDR3. Fields, in order: D gene, clone size, V gene, J gene, CDR3 DNA, CDR3 protein. A D gene is named only where the DNA matches it firmly. Clone size is shown for a subset of rows, as once, few, many or a class of expanded clone.

d_call: NA
clone_size: NA
v_call: TRBV19
j_call: TRBJ2-2
cdr3_nt: TGTGCCAGTAGTATTGGTCTAGCGACAAACACCGGGGAGCTGTTTTTT
cdr3_aa: CASSIGLATNTGELFF

d_call: TRBD1
clone_size: NA
v_call: TRBV6-5
j_call: TRBJ1-1
cdr3_nt: TGTGCCAGCAGTCACCGGACAGGGAATACTGAAGCTTTCTTT
cdr3_aa: CASSHRTGNTEAFF

d_call: TRBD1
clone_size: NA
v_call: TRBV27
j_call: TRBJ1-5
cdr3_nt: TGTGCCAGCAGTCCGCGGACAGGGGAGCCTAGTCAGCCCCAGCATTTT
cdr3_aa: CASSPRTGEPSQPQHF

d_call: NA
clone_size: NA
v_call: TRBV2
j_call: TRBJ1-4
cdr3_nt: TGTGCCAGCAGTGACTTCCCTGCAACTAATGAAAAACTGTTTTTT
cdr3_aa: CASSDFPATNEKLFF

d_call: NA
clone_size: NA
v_call: TRBV7-6
j_call: TRBJ2-1
cdr3_nt: TGTGCCAGCAGCTTTGCGAGGGGAGTTAGTTTCAATGAGCAGTTCTTC
cdr3_aa: CASSFARGVSFNEQFF

d_call: NA
clone_size: NA
v_call: TRBV6-5
j_call: TRBJ1-6
cdr3_nt: TGTGCCAGCAGCGACAGCAGCTCCTATAATTCACCCCTCCACTTT
cdr3_aa: CASSDSSSYNSPLHF

d_call: NA
clone_size: NA
v_call: TRBV9
j_call: TRBJ2-2
cdr3_nt: TGTGCCAGCAGCATTCTTGGGGGCGCAAAGACCGGGGAGCTGTTTTTT
cdr3_aa: CASSILGGAKTGELFF

d_call: TRBD1
clone_size: NA
v_call: TRBV2
j_call: TRBJ2-7
cdr3_nt: TGTGCCAGCAGACCACCGGGACAGAGCTACGAGCAGTACTTC
cdr3_aa: CASRPPGQSYEQYF

d_call: NA
clone_size: few
v_call: TRBV9
j_call: TRBJ1-2
cdr3_nt: TGTGCCAGCAGCGTAGCGACAGGCGGCTATGGCTACACCTTC
cdr3_aa: CASSVATGGYGYTF

d_call: NA
clone_size: NA
v_call: TRBV4-1
j_call: TRBJ1-2
cdr3_nt: TGCGCCAGCAGCCAAGTTGGTGTCGTGGACTCCCGGGGGTACACCTTC
cdr3_aa: CASSQVGVVDSRGYTF

d_call: NA
clone_size: NA
v_call: TRBV5-6
j_call: TRBJ1-3
cdr3_nt: TGTGCCAGCACCCATGGTCGGCTCTCTGGAAACACCATATATTTT
cdr3_aa: CASTHGRLSGNTIYF

d_call: NA
clone_size: NA
v_call: TRBV2
j_call: TRBJ2-7
cdr3_nt: TGTGCCAGCAGTGAAGATGGGGGCTCACTGGGGGAGCAGTACTTC
cdr3_aa: CASSEDGGSLGEQYF

d_call: TRBD2
clone_size: NA
v_call: TRBV4-1
j_call: TRBJ2-3
cdr3_nt: TGCGCCAGCAGCCAGGGGACTAGCGGGATTGCAGATACGCAGTATTTT
cdr3_aa: CASSQGTSGIADTQYF

d_call: NA
clone_size: NA
v_call: TRBV27
j_call: TRBJ2-3
cdr3_nt: TGTGCCAGCAGTTTAACGGCGACAGATACGCAGTATTTT
cdr3_aa: CASSLTATDTQYF

d_call: TRBD1
clone_size: NA
v_call: TRBV29-1
j_call: TRBJ2-7
cdr3_nt: TGCAGCGTTGAACTACCCAGGTTTGGCAGGGGGCGGTACGAGCAGTACTTC
cdr3_aa: CSVELPRFGRGRYEQYF

d_call: NA
clone_size: NA
v_call: TRBV11-2
j_call: TRBJ2-7
cdr3_nt: TGTGCCACCCTGCAGGGGGGTACCTACGAGCAGTACTTC
cdr3_aa: CATLQGGTYEQYF

d_call: TRBD1
clone_size: NA
v_call: TRBV5-6
j_call: TRBJ2-5
cdr3_nt: TGTGCCAGCAGCTGGCCGGGACAGCTGGGGGAGACCCAGTACTTC
cdr3_aa: CASSWPGQLGETQYF

d_call: NA
clone_size: NA
v_call: TRBV4-1
j_call: TRBJ2-7
cdr3_nt: TGCGCCAGCAGCCAAGGGACATTGACCTACGAGCAGTACTTC
cdr3_aa: CASSQGTLTYEQYF

d_call: NA
clone_size: NA
v_call: TRBV19
j_call: TRBJ2-7
cdr3_nt: TGTGCCAGTGGACCCATAAGCGGGTCGCTTGGGGAGCAGTACTTC
cdr3_aa: CASGPISGSLGEQYF

d_call: NA
clone_size: NA
v_call: TRBV6-6
j_call: TRBJ2-7
cdr3_nt: TGTGCCAGCAGTTACCCGGGACCCGTATGGTCTAACGAGCAGTACTTC
cdr3_aa: CASSYPGPVWSNEQYF

d_call: NA
clone_size: NA
v_call: TRBV19
j_call: TRBJ2-6
cdr3_nt: TGTGCCAGTAGATTATACTCTGGGGCCAACGTCCTGACTTTC
cdr3_aa: CASRLYSGANVLTF

d_call: TRBD1
clone_size: NA
v_call: TRBV28
j_call: TRBJ1-3
cdr3_nt: TGTGCCAGCAGTCCTCCTGGACAGGGATACACCATATATTTT
cdr3_aa: CASSPPGQGYTIYF

d_call: NA
clone_size: NA
v_call: TRBV27
j_call: TRBJ1-5
cdr3_nt: TGTGCCAGCAGTATCTCCTGGGGAAGCAATCAGCCCCAGCATTTT
cdr3_aa: CASSISWGSNQPQHF

d_call: TRBD2
clone_size: NA
v_call: TRBV6-5
j_call: TRBJ2-1
cdr3_nt: TGTGCCAGCAGTTTCGGACTAGCGGCCTACAATGAGCAGTTCTTC
cdr3_aa: CASSFGLAAYNEQFF

d_call: NA
clone_size: NA
v_call: TRBV5-5
j_call: TRBJ2-1
cdr3_nt: TGTGCCAGCAGCTTGGTAGATGGTAATGAGCAGTTCTTC
cdr3_aa: CASSLVDGNEQFF

d_call: NA
clone_size: NA
v_call: TRBV9
j_call: TRBJ2-3
cdr3_nt: TGTGCCAGCAGCGTAGCTGGGCTTGCTTTGGATACGCAGTATTTT
cdr3_aa: CASSVAGLALDTQYF

d_call: TRBD2
clone_size: NA
v_call: TRBV14
j_call: TRBJ2-5
cdr3_nt: TGTGCCAGCAGCCGGGACCCGGGAGGGCAAGAGACCCAGTACTTC
cdr3_aa: CASSRDPGGQETQYF

d_call: TRBD2
clone_size: NA
v_call: TRBV6-6
j_call: TRBJ2-5
cdr3_nt: TGTGCCAGCAGTTACGGGCGGACTAGCTCCCAAGAGACCCAGTACTTC
cdr3_aa: CASSYGRTSSQETQYF

d_call: TRBD1
clone_size: NA
v_call: TRBV4-1
j_call: TRBJ2-7
cdr3_nt: TGCGCCAGCAGCCAAACAGGGGACGAGCAGTACTTC
cdr3_aa: CASSQTGDEQYF

d_call: NA
clone_size: NA
v_call: TRBV28
j_call: TRBJ2-1
cdr3_nt: TGTGCCAGCAGTTTTCAAAGCTCCTACAATGAGCAGTTCTTC
cdr3_aa: CASSFQSSYNEQFF

d_call: TRBD1
clone_size: NA
v_call: TRBV9
j_call: TRBJ2-1
cdr3_nt: TGTGCCAGCAGCGTAGAGCAGGGGGCGAATAATGAGCAGTTCTTC
cdr3_aa: CASSVEQGANNEQFF

d_call: TRBD1
clone_size: NA
v_call: TRBV7-9
j_call: TRBJ2-3
cdr3_nt: TGTGCCAGCAGCTTAGAGGGACAGGGTGATTCTAGCACAGATACGCAGTATTTT
cdr3_aa: CASSLEGQGDSSTDTQYF

d_call: NA
clone_size: NA
v_call: TRBV7-9
j_call: TRBJ2-7
cdr3_nt: TGTGCCAGCATAGACAGTGGCGAGCAGTACTTC
cdr3_aa: CASIDSGEQYF

d_call: TRBD1
clone_size: NA
v_call: TRBV18
j_call: TRBJ1-1
cdr3_nt: TGTGCCAGCTCACCAGGGGCAGGGGGCCTGTGGGGGAACACTGAAGCTTTCTTT
cdr3_aa: CASSPGAGGLWGNTEAFF

d_call: NA
clone_size: NA
v_call: TRBV28
j_call: TRBJ2-7
cdr3_nt: TGTGCCACCGATAACCGGGACACCCACGAGCAGTACTTC
cdr3_aa: CATDNRDTHEQYF

d_call: NA
clone_size: NA
v_call: TRBV21-1
j_call: TRBJ1-1
cdr3_nt: TGTGCCAGTCCCCAACGGGGGGACGGCACCATGAACACTGAAGCTTTCTTT
cdr3_aa: CASPQRGDGTMNTEAFF

d_call: TRBD2
clone_size: NA
v_call: TRBV4-1
j_call: TRBJ2-5
cdr3_nt: TGCGCCAGCAGCCAAGGTCGGGACTACCCACTTGAGACCCAGTACTTC
cdr3_aa: CASSQGRDYPLETQYF

d_call: NA
clone_size: NA
v_call: TRBV19
j_call: TRBJ2-1
cdr3_nt: TGTGCCAGTAGTATTCCCAATGAGCAGTTCTTC
cdr3_aa: CASSIPNEQFF

d_call: NA
clone_size: NA
v_call: TRBV7-8
j_call: TRBJ2-1
cdr3_nt: TGTGCCAGCAGCCAGGGGACTTCAGTCGGGGTCTTC
cdr3_aa: CASSQGTSVGVF

d_call: NA
clone_size: few
v_call: TRBV29-1
j_call: TRBJ2-5
cdr3_nt: TGCAGCGTTGATATTCAAGAGACCCAGTACTTC
cdr3_aa: CSVDIQETQYF

d_call: NA
clone_size: NA
v_call: TRBV4-1
j_call: TRBJ2-2
cdr3_nt: TGCGCCAGCAGCCAAGTTCCAGATCTCACCGGGGAGCTGTTTTTT
cdr3_aa: CASSQVPDLTGELFF

d_call: NA
clone_size: NA
v_call: TRBV11-2
j_call: TRBJ1-4
cdr3_nt: TGTGCCAGCACCGACGACAGGTCGGGCGAAAAACTGTTTTTT
cdr3_aa: CASTDDRSGEKLFF